Each of the 19 T cell receptor beta chains below was sequenced from the same sample in a study of CD8 T cells in ankylosing spondylitis. One entry per CDR3 protein, called by TCRdb with MiXCR from the 5' RACE reads. The sample includes roughly 150,000 distinct CDR3 sequences, roughly 10% of them seen just once. Sequencing input: blood, either unsorted or a sorted T cell fraction (not recorded which). The source of these receptors is a female donor with ankylosing spondylitis or in good health (not recorded which).

The CDR3 sequence: CASREPNAEAFF. For the CDR3, the DNA is TGTGCCAGCAGAGAACCCAACGCTGAAGCTTTCTTT. The chain employs TRBV7-9 and TRBJ1-1, with no clear D. The CDR3 contains 12 residues. V was shortened by 6 bases and J by 6 bases, with 11 bases between the two germline ends. CDR1 is SEHNR and CDR2 is FQNEAQ in the germline V gene (reference sequence).

This clonotype was seen more than once but under ten times. This rearrangement joins TRBV7-9 to TRBJ2-1; perhaps TRBD2 as D (6 bases). CDR1 is SEHNR and CDR2 is FQNEAQ in the germline V gene (reference sequence). Deletions cut 4 bases from V and 2 bases from J, with 15 bases between. The CDR3 has 16 residues. CDR3 residues: CASSSVGGTAYNEQFF. CDR3 bases: TGTGCCAGCAGCTCTGTGGGCGGGACTGCCTACAATGAGCAGTTCTTC. Full variable domain (missing parts from reference TRBV7-9 and TRBJ2-1): DTGVSQNPRHKITKRGQNVTFRCDPISEHNRLYWYRQTLGQGPEFLTYFQNEAQLEKSRLLSDRFSAERPKGSFSTLEIQRTEQGDSAMYLCASSSVGGTAYNEQFFGPGTRLTVL.

Ten or more counts support this clonotype. The chain carries TRBV12-3 or TRBV12-4 and TRBJ1-1; D is ambiguous. Trimming removed 5 bases at V and 4 bases at J, with 14 bases between. This CDR3 comprises 14 residues. The CDR3 region has the DNA TGTGCCAGCAGTCCCTTGGATCATTTCACTGAAGCTTTCTTT. It specifies CASSPLDHFTEAFF.

This clonotype was observed once. V gene TRBV11-3 combines with J gene TRBJ2-1; the match to TRBD2 covers 12 bases. Germline V gives CDR1 SGHNT, CDR2 YENEEA. V shed 5 bases and J 5 bases; nucleotides not matched to a gene: 7. This CDR3 has 16 amino acids. The CDR3 bases are TGTGCCAGCAGCGGGAGGACTAGCGGGAAGAACAATGAGCAGTTCTTC. Translation: CASSGRTSGKNNEQFF.

This clonotype was seen a few times. The rearrangement links TRBV7-8 to TRBJ2-7; 8 bases align to TRBD2. With 7 bases clipped from V and 5 bases from J, the junction kept 16 bases outside the gene matches. This CDR3 is built from 16 residues. Germline CDR1 and CDR2: SGHVS and FQNEAQ. The CDR3 region is CASIDGRGGRFDEQYF. Written as DNA, the CDR3 is TGTGCCAGCATCGATGGCCGTGGCGGGAGGTTCGACGAGCAGTACTTC.

The V call is TRBV10-2, the J call TRBJ2-1, with TRBD2 matching over 10 bases. This CDR3 comprises 15 residues. From germline, CDR1 is WSHSY and CDR2 SAAADI. V dropped 10 bases and J dropped 7; count of bases not matched to a gene: 13. As DNA, the CDR3 is TGCGCCACCAACCCCACTAGCGGGAAGGGGAATGAGCAGTTCTTC. This translates into CATNPTSGKGNEQFF.

This clonotype was found a few times. Here the CDR3 DNA reads TGTGCCACCAGTGATTTACAGGGCCACAATGAGCAGTTCTTC. Translation gives CATSDLQGHNEQFF. This chain links TRBV24-1 with TRBJ2-1; possible D gene TRBD1, 6 bases. The ends were cut back, 1 base at V and 5 bases at J, with 8 bases in the middle. The CDR3 is made up of 14 amino acids. Germline CDR1 is KGHDR and CDR2 is SFDVKD.

This clonotype came up many times. One junction end does not reproduce the germline sequence, and a read error may be involved. V gene TRBV7-9 combines with J gene TRBJ2-5, with D tentatively TRBD2 (6 bases). The CDR3 length is 14 residues. Germline CDR1 SEHNR, CDR2 FQNEAQ (reference sequence). This CDR3 reads CASSLVGGQETQYF. The DNA of the CDR3 is TGCGCCAGCAGCTTGGTGGGAGGCCAAGAGACCCAGTACTTC.

This clonotype was observed a handful of times. This chain uses TRBV6-5 with TRBJ2-1; 11 bases line up with TRBD2. J was trimmed by 1 base and V by 4 bases; bases with no gene match: 6. Germline lookup yields CDR1 MNHEY and CDR2 SVGAGI. The CDR3 contains 17 residues. CDR3 coding DNA: TGTGCCAGCAGTTTTACCGTAGCGGGAGGGTCCTACAATGAGCAGTTCTTC. Residues: CASSFTVAGGSYNEQFF.

This chain uses TRBV7-9 with TRBJ1-1; D unclear. V lost 0 bases and J lost 3, with 8 bases in between. This CDR3 is built from 14 residues. CDR1 and CDR2 (germline): SEHNR, FQNEAQ (reference sequence). The CDR3: CASSLARSYTEAFF. CDR3 nucleotide sequence: TGTGCCAGCAGCTTAGCCCGATCCTACACTGAAGCTTTCTTT.

This chain links TRBV7-9 with TRBJ2-1, with D tentatively TRBD2 (5 bases). V lost 6 bases to trimming and J lost 6 bases, with 15 bases between them. The germline V gene has CDR1 SEHNR and CDR2 FQNEAQ (reference sequence). CDR3 length: 14 residues. The CDR3 nucleotides are TGTGCCAGCAGGGACTGGACCGAGATCAATGAGCAGTTCTTC. Translated: CASRDWTEINEQFF.

The CDR3 spells CASSFAGGLSNEQFF. The CDR3 DNA follows: TGTGCCAGCAGCTTCGCGGGAGGTCTTTCCAATGAGCAGTTCTTC. The chain recombines TRBV11-3 with TRBJ2-1, with 8 positions matching TRBD2. This CDR3 region has 15 residues. Germline-derived CDR1 and CDR2 are SGHNT and YENEEA. The V gene end was trimmed by 3 bases and the J gene end by 6 bases; junction bases not matched to a gene: 7.

The V gene is TRBV9, the J gene TRBJ1-2; D ambiguous. With 0 bases removed from V and 0 bases from J, the gap between germline ends came to 9 bases. The CDR3 is 15 amino acids. CDR1 and CDR2 from the germline V gene are SGDLS and YYNGEE. The CDR3, as DNA: TGTGCCAGCAGCGTAGGGATGGATACTAACTATGGCTACACCTTC. Its protein is CASSVGMDTNYGYTF.

This clonotype was observed a few times. The chain couples TRBV4-3 to TRBJ2-7; a possible D gene is TRBD2 (6 bases). V lost 1 base and J lost 6, with 10 bases in between. The CDR3 runs to 13 residues. Germline-derived CDR1 and CDR2 are LGHNA and YSLEER. The CDR3 is CASSQGLASEQYF. For the CDR3, the DNA is TGCGCCAGCAGCCAAGGGCTAGCGAGCGAGCAGTACTTC.

This clonotype was picked up many times. The chain employs TRBV29-1 and TRBJ2-2; TRBD2 might be the D (7 bases). The germline V and J ends were trimmed by 6 bases and 8 bases, with 13 bases remaining between them. CDR1 and CDR2 (germline): SQVTM, ANQGSEA. The length of the CDR3 is 12 residues. CDR3 in amino acids: CSVGGGRGELFF. For the CDR3, the DNA is TGCAGCGTGGGGGGGGGCCGAGGGGAGCTGTTTTTT.

This clonotype came up a few times. This rearrangement joins TRBV24-1 to TRBJ2-3; perhaps TRBD2 as D (6 bases). The V gene lost 2 bases and the J gene lost 4 bases, with 12 bases spanning the gap. The CDR3 covers 15 residues. The V gene's germline CDR1 is KGHDR and CDR2 SFDVKD. The CDR3, as DNA: TGTGCCACCAGTGATTCCCGGGACTTTCCAGATACGCAGTATTTT. Translated: CATSDSRDFPDTQYF.

Only a few counts were recorded for this clonotype. The gene calls are TRBV6-5 and TRBJ2-7; D is uncertain. The CDR3 spans 14 residues. The V gene's germline CDR1 is MNHEY and CDR2 SVGAGI. V lost 6 bases and J 5 bases, leaving 17 bases between the germline ends. CDR3 region: CASSPEPESHEQYF. In DNA form, the CDR3 reads TGTGCCAGCAGCCCGGAGCCCGAGTCCCACGAGCAGTACTTC.

The chain uses TRBV27 and TRBJ2-7; D unclear. The CDR3 consists of 13 residues. Germline CDR1 is MNHEY and CDR2 is SMNVEV (reference sequence). Trimming left V 7 bases short and J 4 bases short, with 14 bases between. The CDR3 loop is CASKIPGGYEQYF. The CDR3 DNA sequence: TGTGCCAGCAAGATCCCCGGCGGATACGAGCAGTACTTC.

This clonotype was detected ten times or more. J is TRBJ1-4 and V is TRBV4-3; D is perhaps TRBD1 (5 bases). CDR1 and CDR2 (germline): LGHNA, YSLEER. This CDR3 contains 18 residues. V was cut by 0 bases and J by 5 bases, with 19 bases left in between. The CDR3 bases are TGCGCCAGCAGCCAAGATAGAATTTTGGGACTGGCGAATGAAAAACTGTTTTTT. Its protein product is CASSQDRILGLANEKLFF.